This is a list of T cell receptor beta chains from one sample in a study of T cell responses to AZD1222 COVID-19 vaccine. The protocol was immunoSEQ multiplex PCR, while the TCRdb copy is restricted to in-frame clones and leaves out a portion. The profile shows roughly 120,000 clones, 80% to 90% of them singletons. Sequenced material: peripheral blood, taken on day 0 of AZD1222 vaccination. Every receptor here comes from an adult in good health. CDR3s leave out the opening cysteine and the closing phenylalanine or tryptophan. Size is omitted from some rows. Given values are once, few, many or a class for expanded clones.

cdr3_aa v_call clone_size j_call
SVDRSARGAQY TRBV29-1 . TRBJ2-3
ASSFTGDASSYNEQF TRBV5-1 . TRBJ2-1
ASSFILAQSYNEQF TRBV5-1 . TRBJ2-1
ASSQVRGVLETQY TRBV14 . TRBJ2-5
ATKHGGDAYEQY TRBV5-1 . TRBJ2-7
SGGQGYTGELF TRBV29-1 . TRBJ2-2
ASSLDPRRTNEKLF TRBV11-2 . TRBJ1-4
ASSQASRDSEAF TRBV23-1 . TRBJ1-1
ASSPKGGGPGYEQY TRBV4-2 . TRBJ2-7
ASADRALGNTIY TRBV6-5 once TRBJ1-3
ASSDAGGNTEAF TRBV6-1 . TRBJ1-1
ASSLQNEQF TRBV9 . TRBJ2-1
ASSEQRTSYNEQF TRBV6-5 . TRBJ2-1
ASSDRTDTQY TRBV6-1 . TRBJ2-3
ASSQDDTFGEQY TRBV3-1/TRBV3-2 . TRBJ2-7
ASTPGQLIRAGHNEKLF TRBV19 . TRBJ1-4
ASWVLNTGELF TRBV12-3/TRBV12-4 . TRBJ2-2
ASSSYRTTNEKLF TRBV5-6 . TRBJ1-4
AILHWAASNQPQH TRBV19 once TRBJ1-5
SVEDLGQGWNEQF TRBV29-1 . TRBJ2-1
ASSPSGGGGGTDTQY TRBV27 . TRBJ2-3
ASSDSAGAPYNEQF TRBV6-4 . TRBJ2-1
AISDQGLGTEAF TRBV10-3 . TRBJ1-1
ASSLSPSTNTEAF TRBV7-3 . TRBJ1-1
ASSLQGPQETQY TRBV5-1 . TRBJ2-5
ASSPPGRGETEAF TRBV18 . TRBJ1-1
ASSFRQAMNTEAF TRBV6-5 . TRBJ1-1